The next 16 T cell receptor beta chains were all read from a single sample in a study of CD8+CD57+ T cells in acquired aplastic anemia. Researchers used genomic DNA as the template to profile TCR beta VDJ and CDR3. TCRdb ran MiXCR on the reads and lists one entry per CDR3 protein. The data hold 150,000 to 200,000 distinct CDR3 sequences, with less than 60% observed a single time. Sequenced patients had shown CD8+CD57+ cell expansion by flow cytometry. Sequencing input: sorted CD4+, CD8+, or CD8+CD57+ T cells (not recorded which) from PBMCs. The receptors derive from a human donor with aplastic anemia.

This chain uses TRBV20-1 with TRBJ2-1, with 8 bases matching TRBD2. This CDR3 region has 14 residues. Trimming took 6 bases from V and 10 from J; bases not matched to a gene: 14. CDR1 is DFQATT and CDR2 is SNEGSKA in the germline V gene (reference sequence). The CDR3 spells CSARRGGGISEQFF. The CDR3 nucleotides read TGCAGTGCCAGAAGAGGCGGGGGGATAAGCGAGCAGTTCTTC.

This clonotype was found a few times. The CDR3 DNA follows: TGTGCCAGCAGTTCCCCACCAACTAATGAAAAACTGTTTTTT. This translates into CASSSPPTNEKLFF. The V call is TRBV28, the J call TRBJ1-4, with D unresolved. Germline loops: CDR1 MDHEN, CDR2 SYDVKM. Trimming pared 4 bases from V and 0 bases from J, leaving 6 bases between. The CDR3 has 14 residues.

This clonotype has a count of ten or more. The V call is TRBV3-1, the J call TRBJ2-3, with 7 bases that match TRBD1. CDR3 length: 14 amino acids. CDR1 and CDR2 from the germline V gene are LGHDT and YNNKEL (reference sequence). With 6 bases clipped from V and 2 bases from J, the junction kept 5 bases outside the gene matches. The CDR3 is CASRETGITDTQYF. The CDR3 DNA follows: TGTGCCAGCAGAGAGACAGGGATCACAGATACGCAGTATTTT.

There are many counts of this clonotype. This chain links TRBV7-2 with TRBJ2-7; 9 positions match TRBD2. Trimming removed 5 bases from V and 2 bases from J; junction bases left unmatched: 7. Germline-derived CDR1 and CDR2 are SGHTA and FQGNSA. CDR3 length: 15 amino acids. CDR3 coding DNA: TGTGCCAGCAGCCTCTTAGCGGGAGCCACCTACGAGCAGTACTTC. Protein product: CASSLLAGATYEQYF.

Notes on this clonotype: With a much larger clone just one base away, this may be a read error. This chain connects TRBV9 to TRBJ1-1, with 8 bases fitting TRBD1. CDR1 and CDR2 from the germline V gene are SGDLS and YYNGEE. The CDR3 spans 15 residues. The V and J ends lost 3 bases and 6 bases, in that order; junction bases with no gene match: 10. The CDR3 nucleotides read TGTGCCAGCAGCGCAAGACAGGGGAGCAGCGCTGAAGCTTTCTTT. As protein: CASSARQGSSAEAFF. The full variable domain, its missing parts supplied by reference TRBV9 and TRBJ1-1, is DSGVTQTPKHLITATGQRVTLRCSPRSGDLSVYWYQQSLDQGLQFLIQYYNGEERAKGNILERFSAQQFPDLHSELNLSSLELGDSALYFCASSARQGSSAEAFFGQGTRLTVV.

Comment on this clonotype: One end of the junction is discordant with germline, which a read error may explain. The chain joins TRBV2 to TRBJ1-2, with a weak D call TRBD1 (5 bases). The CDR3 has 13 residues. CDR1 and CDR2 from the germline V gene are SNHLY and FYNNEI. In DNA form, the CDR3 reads TGTGCCACCAGTGATTCAGGGTACTATGGCTACACCTTC. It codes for CATSDSGYYGYTF.

CDR3 in amino acids: CASSRTGTGRSGANVLTF. The CDR3 DNA sequence: TGTGCCAGCAGCCGGACCGGGACAGGGCGCTCTGGGGCCAACGTCCTGACTTTC. The chain links TRBV21-1 to TRBJ2-6; the table's D call, TRBD1, was not checked against the DNA. TRBV21-1 is a pseudogene. The CDR3 totals 18 residues.

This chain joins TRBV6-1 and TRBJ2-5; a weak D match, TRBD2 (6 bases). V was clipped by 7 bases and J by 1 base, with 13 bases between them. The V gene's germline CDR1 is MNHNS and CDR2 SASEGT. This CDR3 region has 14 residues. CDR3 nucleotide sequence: TGTGCCAGCATGGTTAGCGGCTCCCAAGAGACCCAGTACTTC. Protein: CASMVSGSQETQYF.

The CDR3 DNA reads TGTGCCACCAGCAGTCCCCAGGAGCTTAATGAAAAACTGTTTTTT. Amino acid sequence: CATSSPQELNEKLFF. The chain has TRBV15 and TRBJ1-4; D call uncertain. V lost 3 bases, J lost 4 bases, and 12 bases lay in between. The CDR3 runs to 15 residues. The germline gives CDR1 LNHNV, CDR2 YYDKDF (reference sequence).

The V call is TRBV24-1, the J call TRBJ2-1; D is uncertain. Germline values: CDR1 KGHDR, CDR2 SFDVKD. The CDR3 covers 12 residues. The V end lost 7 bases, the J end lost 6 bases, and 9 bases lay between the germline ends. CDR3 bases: TGTGCCACCAGGATAGAGGTCAATGAGCAGTTCTTC. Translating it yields CATRIEVNEQFF.

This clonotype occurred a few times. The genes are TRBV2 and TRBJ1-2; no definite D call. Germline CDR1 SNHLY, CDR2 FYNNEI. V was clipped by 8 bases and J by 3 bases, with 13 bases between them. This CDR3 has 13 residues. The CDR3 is CASEGGSYYGYTF. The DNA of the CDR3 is TGTGCCAGCGAGGGCGGCAGCTACTATGGCTACACCTTC.

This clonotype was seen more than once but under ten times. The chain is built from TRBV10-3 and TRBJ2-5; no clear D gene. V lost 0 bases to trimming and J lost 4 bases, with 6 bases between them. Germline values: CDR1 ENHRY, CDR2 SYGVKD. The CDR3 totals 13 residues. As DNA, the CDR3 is TGTGCCATCAGTGAGTCGGTTGGAGAGACCCAGTACTTC. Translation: CAISESVGETQYF.

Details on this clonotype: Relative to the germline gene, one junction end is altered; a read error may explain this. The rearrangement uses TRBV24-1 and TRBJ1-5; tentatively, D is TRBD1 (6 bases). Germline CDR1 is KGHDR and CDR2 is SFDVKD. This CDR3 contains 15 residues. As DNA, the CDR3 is TGTGCCACCAGTTCGGCAGGGGATAGCAGTCAGCCCCAGCATTTT. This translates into CATSSAGDSSQPQHF.

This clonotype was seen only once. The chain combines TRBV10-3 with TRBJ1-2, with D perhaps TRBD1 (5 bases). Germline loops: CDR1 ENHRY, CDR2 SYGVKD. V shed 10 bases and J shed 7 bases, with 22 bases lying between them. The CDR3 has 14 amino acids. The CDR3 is CATVGAEGGSGYTF. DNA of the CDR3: TGTGCCACCGTTGGGGCCGAGGGAGGATCTGGCTACACCTTC.

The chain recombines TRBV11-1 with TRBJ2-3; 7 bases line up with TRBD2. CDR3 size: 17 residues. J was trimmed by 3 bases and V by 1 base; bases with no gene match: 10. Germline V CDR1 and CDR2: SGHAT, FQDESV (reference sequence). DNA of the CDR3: TGTGCCAGCAGCTTAGGCGCTAGCGGAGCTCGGACAGATACGCAGTATTTT. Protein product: CASSLGASGARTDTQYF. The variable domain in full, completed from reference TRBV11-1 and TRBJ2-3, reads EAEVAQSPRYKITEKSQAVAFWCDPISGHATLYWYRQILGQGPELLVQFQDESVVDDSQLPKDRFSAERLKGVDSTLKIQPAELGDSAMYLCASSLGASGARTDTQYFGPGTRLTVL.

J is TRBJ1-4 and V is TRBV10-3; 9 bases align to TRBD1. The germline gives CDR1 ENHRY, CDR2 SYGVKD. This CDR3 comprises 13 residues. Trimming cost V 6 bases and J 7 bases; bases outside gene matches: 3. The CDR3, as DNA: TGTGCCATCAGACCGGGACAGGGTGAAAAACTGTTTTTT. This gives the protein CAIRPGQGEKLFF.